This T cell receptor beta chain derives from a study of cytotoxic CD8 clonotypes in ibrutinib-treated CLL. Findings of the study overall: Public clonotypes (which were uncommon) either contracted or remained stable on treatment. Clonality grew at ibrutinib response; at progression, it decreased back toward baseline.

Profiled with immunoSEQ multiplex PCR; TCRdb holds only in-frame clones, not every one. The sample lists about 150,000 clones, 70% to 80% occurring once. Comment on this clone: Its cognate antigen is unknown.

This CDR3 has 14 amino acids. Germline values: CDR1 ENHRY, CDR2 SYGVKD. V was cut by 0 bases and J by 4 bases, with 9 bases left in between. Sample: PBMCs, taken after 12 months of ibrutinib treatment. The source of this sequence is a human donor with chronic lymphocytic leukemia. V gene TRBV10-3 combines with J gene TRBJ1-2; D may be TRBD1 (5 bases). The CDR3 loop reads CAISESPGTYGYTF. The CDR3 DNA reads TGTGCCATCAGTGAGTCTCCGGGGACCTATGGCTACACCTTC.